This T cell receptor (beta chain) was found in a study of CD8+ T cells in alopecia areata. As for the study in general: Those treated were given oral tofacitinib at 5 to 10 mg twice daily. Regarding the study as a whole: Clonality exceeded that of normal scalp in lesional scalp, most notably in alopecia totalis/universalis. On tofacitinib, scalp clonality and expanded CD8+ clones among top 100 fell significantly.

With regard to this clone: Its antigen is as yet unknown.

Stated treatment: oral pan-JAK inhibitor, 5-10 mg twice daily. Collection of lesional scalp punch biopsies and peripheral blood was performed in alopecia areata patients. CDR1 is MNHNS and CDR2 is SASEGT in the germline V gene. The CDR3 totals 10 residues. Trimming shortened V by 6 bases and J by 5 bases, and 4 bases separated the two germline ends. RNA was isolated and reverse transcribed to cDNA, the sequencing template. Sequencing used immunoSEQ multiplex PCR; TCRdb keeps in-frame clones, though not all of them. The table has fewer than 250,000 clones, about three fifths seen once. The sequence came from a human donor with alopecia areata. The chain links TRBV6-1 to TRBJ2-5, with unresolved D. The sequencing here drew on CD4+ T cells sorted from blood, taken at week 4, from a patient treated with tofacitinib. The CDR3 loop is CASSGETQYF. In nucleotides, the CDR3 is TGTGCCAGCAGCGGGGAGACCCAGTACTTC.